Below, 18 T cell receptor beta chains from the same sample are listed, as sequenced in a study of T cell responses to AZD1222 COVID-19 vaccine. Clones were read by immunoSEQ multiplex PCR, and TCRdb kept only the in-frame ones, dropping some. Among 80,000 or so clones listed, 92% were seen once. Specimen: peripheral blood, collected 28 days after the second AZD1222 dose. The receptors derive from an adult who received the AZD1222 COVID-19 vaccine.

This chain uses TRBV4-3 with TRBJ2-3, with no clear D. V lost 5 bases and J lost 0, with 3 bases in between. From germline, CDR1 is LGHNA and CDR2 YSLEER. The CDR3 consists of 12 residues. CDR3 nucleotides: TGCGCCAGCAGCTCCAGCACAGATACGCAGTATTTT. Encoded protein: CASSSSTDTQYF.

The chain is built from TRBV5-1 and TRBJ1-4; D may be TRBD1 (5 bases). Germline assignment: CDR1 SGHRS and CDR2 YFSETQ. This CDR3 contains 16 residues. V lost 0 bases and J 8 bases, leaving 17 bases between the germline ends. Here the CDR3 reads CASSLAGGNSQEKLFF. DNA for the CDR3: TGCGCCAGCAGCTTGGCCGGGGGAAACAGCCAAGAAAAACTGTTTTTT.

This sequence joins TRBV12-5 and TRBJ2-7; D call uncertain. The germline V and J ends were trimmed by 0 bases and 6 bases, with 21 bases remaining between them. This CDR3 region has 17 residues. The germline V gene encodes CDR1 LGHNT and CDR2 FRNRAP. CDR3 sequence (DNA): TGTGCTAGTGGTTTGGTACCAAAGGACGGCAGGCCAATCGAGCAGTACTTC. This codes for CASGLVPKDGRPIEQYF.

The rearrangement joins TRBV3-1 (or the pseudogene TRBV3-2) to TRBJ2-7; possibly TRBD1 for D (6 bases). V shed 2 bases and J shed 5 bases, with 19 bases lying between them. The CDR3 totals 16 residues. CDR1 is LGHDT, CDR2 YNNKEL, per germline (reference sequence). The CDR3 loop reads CASSQTTGNSADEQYF. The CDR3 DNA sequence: TGTGCCAGCAGCCAAACGACAGGAAATTCTGCGGACGAGCAGTACTTC.

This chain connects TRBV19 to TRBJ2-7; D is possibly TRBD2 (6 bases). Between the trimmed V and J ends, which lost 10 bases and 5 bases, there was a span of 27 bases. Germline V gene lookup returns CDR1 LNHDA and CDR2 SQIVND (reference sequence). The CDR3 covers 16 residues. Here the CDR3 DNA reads TGTGCCACCCAACCGAGGGAGGACACGGCCATGGACGAGCAGTACTTC. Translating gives CATQPREDTAMDEQYF. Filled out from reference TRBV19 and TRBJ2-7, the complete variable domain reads DGGITQSPKYLFRKEGQNVTLSCEQNLNHDAMYWYRQDPGQGLRLIYYSQIVNDFQKGDIAEGYSVSREKKESFPLTVTSAQKNPTAFYLCATQPREDTAMDEQYFGPGTRLTVT.

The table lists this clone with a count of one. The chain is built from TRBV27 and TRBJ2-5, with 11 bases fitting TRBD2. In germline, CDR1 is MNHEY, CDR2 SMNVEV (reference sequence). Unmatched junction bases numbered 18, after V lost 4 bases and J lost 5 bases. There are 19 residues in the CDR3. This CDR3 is CASSSDPGTSGGVWETQYF. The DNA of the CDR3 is TGTGCCAGCAGTTCCGACCCCGGGACTAGCGGAGGAGTGTGGGAGACCCAGTACTTC.

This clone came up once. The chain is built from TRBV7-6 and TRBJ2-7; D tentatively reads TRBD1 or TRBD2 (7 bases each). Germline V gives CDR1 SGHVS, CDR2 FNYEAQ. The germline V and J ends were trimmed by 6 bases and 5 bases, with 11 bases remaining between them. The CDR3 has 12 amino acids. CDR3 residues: CASRGGGHEQYF. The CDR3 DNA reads TGTGCCAGCAGGGGAGGGGGCCACGAGCAGTACTTC.

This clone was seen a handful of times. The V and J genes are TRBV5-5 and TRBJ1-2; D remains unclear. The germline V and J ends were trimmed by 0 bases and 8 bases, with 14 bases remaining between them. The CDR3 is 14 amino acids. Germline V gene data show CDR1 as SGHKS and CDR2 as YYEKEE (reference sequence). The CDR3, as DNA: TGTGCCAGCAGCTTGGATTGGGCTGCGGGAGGCTACACCTTC. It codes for CASSLDWAAGGYTF.

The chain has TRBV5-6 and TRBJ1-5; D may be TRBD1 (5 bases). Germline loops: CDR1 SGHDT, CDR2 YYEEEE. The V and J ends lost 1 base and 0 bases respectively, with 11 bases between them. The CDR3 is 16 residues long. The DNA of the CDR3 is TGTGCCAGCAGCTTGAGGGGAATTTATAGCAATCAGCCCCAGCATTTT. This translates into CASSLRGIYSNQPQHF.

The chain's CDR3 is CASSSDTSGHTTLTYEQYF. In nucleotides, the CDR3 is TGTGCCAGCAGCTCAGACACTAGCGGGCATACCACTCTCACCTACGAGCAGTACTTC. The J gene is TRBJ2-7, the V gene TRBV4-2; 9 bases agree with TRBD2. CDR1 and CDR2 (germline): LGHNA, YNFKEQ. This CDR3 contains 19 residues. After removal of 5 bases from V and 2 bases from J, the junction contained 19 bases not matched to a gene.

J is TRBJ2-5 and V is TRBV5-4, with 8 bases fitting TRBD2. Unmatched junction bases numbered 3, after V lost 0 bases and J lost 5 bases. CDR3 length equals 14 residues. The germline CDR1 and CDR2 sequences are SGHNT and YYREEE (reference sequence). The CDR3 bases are TGTGCCAGCAGCTTGGGACCGGGAGGGGAGACCCAGTACTTC. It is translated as CASSLGPGGETQYF.

CDR3 region: CASSFEGQGRNGYTF. The CDR3 nucleotides read TGTGCCAGCAGCTTCGAAGGACAGGGTCGCAATGGCTACACCTTC. The rearrangement joins TRBV7-9 to TRBJ1-2, with 8 bases lining up with TRBD1. This CDR3 is built from 15 residues. CDR1 is SEHNR, CDR2 FQNEAQ, per germline (reference sequence). Trimming removed 3 bases from V and 6 bases from J; junction bases left unmatched: 9.

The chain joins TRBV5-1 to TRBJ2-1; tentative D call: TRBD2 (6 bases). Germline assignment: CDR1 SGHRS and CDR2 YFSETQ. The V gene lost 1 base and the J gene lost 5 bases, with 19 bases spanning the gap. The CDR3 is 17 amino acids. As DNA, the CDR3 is TGCGCCAGCAGCTTGAGGTCGGTCGGGAGCGCCCACAATGAGCAGTTCTTC. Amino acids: CASSLRSVGSAHNEQFF.

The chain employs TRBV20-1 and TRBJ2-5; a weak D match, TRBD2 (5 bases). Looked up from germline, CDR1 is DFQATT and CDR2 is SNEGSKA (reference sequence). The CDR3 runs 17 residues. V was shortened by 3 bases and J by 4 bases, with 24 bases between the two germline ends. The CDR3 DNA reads TGCAGTGCTAGTACCAGGCGTCGGACGAGCGGAGGAGAGACCCAGTACTTC. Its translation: CSASTRRRTSGGETQYF.

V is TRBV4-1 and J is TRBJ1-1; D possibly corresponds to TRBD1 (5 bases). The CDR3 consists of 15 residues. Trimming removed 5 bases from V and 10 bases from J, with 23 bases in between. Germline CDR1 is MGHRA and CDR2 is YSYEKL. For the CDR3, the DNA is TGCGCCAGCAGCGAATATACCGGGACGGCGGATCGAGCTTTCTTT. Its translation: CASSEYTGTADRAFF.

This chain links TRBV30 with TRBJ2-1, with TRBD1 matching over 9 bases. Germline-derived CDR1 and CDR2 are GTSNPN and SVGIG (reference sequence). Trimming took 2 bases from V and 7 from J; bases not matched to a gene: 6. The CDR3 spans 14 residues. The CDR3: CAWSWGDRVNEQFF. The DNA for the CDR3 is TGTGCCTGGAGTTGGGGGGACAGGGTAAATGAGCAGTTCTTC.

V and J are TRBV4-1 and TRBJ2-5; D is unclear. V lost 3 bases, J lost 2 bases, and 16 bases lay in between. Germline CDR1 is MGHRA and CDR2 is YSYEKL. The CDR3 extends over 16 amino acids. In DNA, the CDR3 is TGCGCCAGCAGCCATACATTGGGTCCAGCGCAAGAGACCCAGTACTTC. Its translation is CASSHTLGPAQETQYF.

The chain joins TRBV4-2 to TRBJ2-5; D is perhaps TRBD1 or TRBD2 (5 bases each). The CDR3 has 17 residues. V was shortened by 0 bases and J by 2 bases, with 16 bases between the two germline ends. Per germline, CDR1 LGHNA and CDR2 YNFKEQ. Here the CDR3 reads CASSQDHMSGPQETQYF. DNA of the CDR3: TGTGCCAGCAGCCAAGATCATATGTCGGGGCCTCAAGAGACCCAGTACTTC.